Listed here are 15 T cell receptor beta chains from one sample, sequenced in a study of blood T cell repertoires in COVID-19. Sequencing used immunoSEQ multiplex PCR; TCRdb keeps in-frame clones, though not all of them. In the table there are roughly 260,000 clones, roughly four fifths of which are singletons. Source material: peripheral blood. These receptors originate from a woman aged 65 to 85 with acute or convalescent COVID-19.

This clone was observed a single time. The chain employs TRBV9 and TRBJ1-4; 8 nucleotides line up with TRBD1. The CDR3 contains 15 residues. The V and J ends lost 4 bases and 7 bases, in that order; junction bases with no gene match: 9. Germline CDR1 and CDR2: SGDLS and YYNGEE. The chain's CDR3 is CASSPRDRIGEKLFF. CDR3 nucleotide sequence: TGTGCCAGCAGCCCACGGGACAGGATAGGTGAAAAACTGTTTTTT.

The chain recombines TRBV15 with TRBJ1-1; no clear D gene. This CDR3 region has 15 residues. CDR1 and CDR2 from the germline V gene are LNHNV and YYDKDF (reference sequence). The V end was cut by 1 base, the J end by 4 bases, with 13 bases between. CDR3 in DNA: TGTGCCACCAGCAGAGGACGGGGTCTGGGCACTGAAGCTTTCTTT. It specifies CATSRGRGLGTEAFF. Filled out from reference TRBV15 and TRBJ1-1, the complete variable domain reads DAMVIQNPRYQVTQFGKPVTLSCSQTLNHNVMYWYQQKSSQAPKLLFHYYDKDFNNEADTPDNFQSRRPNTSFCFLDIRSPGLGDTAMYLCATSRGRGLGTEAFFGQGTRLTVV.

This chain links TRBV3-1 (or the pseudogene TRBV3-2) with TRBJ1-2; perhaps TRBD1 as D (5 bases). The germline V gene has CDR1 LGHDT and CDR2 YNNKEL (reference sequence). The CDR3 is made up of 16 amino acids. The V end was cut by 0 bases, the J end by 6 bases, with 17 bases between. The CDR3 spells CASSQEYIRQGNGYTF. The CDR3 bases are TGTGCCAGCAGCCAAGAGTATATCAGGCAGGGAAATGGCTACACCTTC.

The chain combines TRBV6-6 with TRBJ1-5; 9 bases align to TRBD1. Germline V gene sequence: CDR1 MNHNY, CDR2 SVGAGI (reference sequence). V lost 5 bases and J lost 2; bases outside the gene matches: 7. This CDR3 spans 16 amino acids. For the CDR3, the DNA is TGTGCCAGCAGTCGACAGGGGGAGAGGGGCAATCAGCCCCAGCATTTT. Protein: CASSRQGERGNQPQHF.

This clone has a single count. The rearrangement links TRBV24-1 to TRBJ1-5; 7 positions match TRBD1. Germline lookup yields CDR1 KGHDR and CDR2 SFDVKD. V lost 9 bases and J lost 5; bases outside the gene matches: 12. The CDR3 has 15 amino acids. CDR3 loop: CATSTGQFEDQPQHF. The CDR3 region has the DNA TGTGCCACCTCTACGGGACAGTTCGAGGATCAGCCCCAGCATTTT.

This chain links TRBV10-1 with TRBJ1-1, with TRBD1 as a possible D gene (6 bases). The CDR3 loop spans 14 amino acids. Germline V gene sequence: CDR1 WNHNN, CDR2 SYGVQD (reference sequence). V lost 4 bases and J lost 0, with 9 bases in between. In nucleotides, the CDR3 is TGCGCCAGCAGTGGGGGGCTCATGAACACTGAAGCTTTCTTT. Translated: CASSGGLMNTEAFF.

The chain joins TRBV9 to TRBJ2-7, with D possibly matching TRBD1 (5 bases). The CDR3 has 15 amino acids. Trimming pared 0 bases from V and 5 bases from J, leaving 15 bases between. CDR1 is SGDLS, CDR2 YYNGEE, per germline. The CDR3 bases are TGTGCCAGCAGCGTAGGGCAGGGCCAAGGGAACGAGCAGTACTTC. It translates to CASSVGQGQGNEQYF.

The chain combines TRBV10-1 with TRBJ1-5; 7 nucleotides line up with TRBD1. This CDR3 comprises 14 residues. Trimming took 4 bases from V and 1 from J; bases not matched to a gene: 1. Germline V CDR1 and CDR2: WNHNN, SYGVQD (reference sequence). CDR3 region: CASSAGQSNQPQHF. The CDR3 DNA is TGCGCCAGCAGTGCGGGACAGAGCAATCAGCCCCAGCATTTT.

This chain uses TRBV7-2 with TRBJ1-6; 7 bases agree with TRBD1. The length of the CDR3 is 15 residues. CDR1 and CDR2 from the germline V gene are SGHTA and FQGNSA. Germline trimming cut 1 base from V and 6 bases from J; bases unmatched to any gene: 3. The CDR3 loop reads CASSLGPGGNSPLHF. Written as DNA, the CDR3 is TGTGCCAGCAGCTTAGGGCCAGGGGGTAATTCACCCCTCCACTTT.

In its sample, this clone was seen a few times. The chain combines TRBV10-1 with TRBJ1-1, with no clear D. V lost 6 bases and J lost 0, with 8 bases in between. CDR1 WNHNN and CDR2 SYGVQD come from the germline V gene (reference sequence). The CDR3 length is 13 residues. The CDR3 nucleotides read TGCGCCAGCAGGTCGCACATGAACACTGAAGCTTTCTTT. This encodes CASRSHMNTEAFF.

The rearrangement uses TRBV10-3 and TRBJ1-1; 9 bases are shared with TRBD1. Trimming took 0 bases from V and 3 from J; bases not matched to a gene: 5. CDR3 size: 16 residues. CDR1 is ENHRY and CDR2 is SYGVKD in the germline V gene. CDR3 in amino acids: CAISESTGGSDTEAFF. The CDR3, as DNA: TGTGCCATCAGTGAGTCGACAGGGGGTTCGGACACTGAAGCTTTCTTT.

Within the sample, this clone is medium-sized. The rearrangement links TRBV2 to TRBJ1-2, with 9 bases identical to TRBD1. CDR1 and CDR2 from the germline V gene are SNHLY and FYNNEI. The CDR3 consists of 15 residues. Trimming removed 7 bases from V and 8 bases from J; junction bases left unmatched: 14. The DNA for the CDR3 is TGTGCCAGCACCCAGAACGGACAGGGGATCGAGGGCTACACCTTC. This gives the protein CASTQNGQGIEGYTF.

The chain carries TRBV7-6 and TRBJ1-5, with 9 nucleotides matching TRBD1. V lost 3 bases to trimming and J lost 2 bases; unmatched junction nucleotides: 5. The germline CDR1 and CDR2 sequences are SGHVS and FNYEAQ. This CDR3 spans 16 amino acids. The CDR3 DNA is TGTGCCAGCAGCTTGGGACAGGGAGAACGCAATCAGCCCCAGCATTTT. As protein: CASSLGQGERNQPQHF.

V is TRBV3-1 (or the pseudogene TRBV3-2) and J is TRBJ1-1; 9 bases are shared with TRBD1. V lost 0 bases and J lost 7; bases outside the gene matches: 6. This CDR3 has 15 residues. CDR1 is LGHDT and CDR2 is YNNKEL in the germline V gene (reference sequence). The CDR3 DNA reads TGTGCCAGCAGCCAAGAAGTTCGGACAGGGGATGAAGCTTTCTTT. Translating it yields CASSQEVRTGDEAFF.

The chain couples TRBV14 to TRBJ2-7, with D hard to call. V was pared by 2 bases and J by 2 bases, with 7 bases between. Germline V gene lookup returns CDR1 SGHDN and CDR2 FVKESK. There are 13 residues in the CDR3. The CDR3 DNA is TGTGCCAGCAGCCAAACAGCACCCTACGAGCAGTACTTC. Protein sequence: CASSQTAPYEQYF.